The rows below give T cell receptor beta chains drawn from one sample of a study of cytomegalovirus exposure and HLA in healthy donors. Sequenced by immunoSEQ multiplex PCR; TCRdb stores in-frame clones only, minus some. This sample has 170,000 or so clones, with just under 80% found just once. Sequencing input: PBMCs. Receptors originate from a woman aged 50 to 60 in good health and CMV-seropositive. Each CDR3 is given with its conserved first and last residue. Fields, in order: CDR3 length, J gene, clone size, D gene, V gene, CDR3 DNA, CDR3 protein. A D gene is named only where the DNA matches it firmly. Clone size appears in some rows only: once, few, many, or a class for an expanded clone.

CDR3 length: 14
J gene: TRBJ2-7
clone size: .
D gene: TRBD1
V gene: TRBV7-8
CDR3 DNA: TGTGCCAGCAGCTTAGACAGGGGGATCGGAGAGCAGTACTTC
CDR3 protein: CASSLDRGIGEQYF

CDR3 length: 21
J gene: TRBJ2-2
clone size: few
D gene: TRBD1
V gene: TRBV5-1
CDR3 DNA: TGCGCCAGCAGCTTGGCTAAGTTTACGGGACCGGGACAGGGCCAGACCGGGGAGCTGTTTTTT
CDR3 protein: CASSLAKFTGPGQGQTGELFF

CDR3 length: 15
J gene: TRBJ2-7
clone size: .
D gene: TRBD1
V gene: TRBV11-3
CDR3 DNA: TGTGCCAGCAGCTTAGGCCAACAGGGGGCTAACGAGCAGTACTTC
CDR3 protein: CASSLGQQGANEQYF

CDR3 length: 16
J gene: TRBJ2-1
clone size: .
D gene: TRBD2
V gene: TRBV4-3
CDR3 DNA: TGCGCCAGCAGCTCCGAGTTAGCGGGAGGCCCCATTGAGCAGTTCTTC
CDR3 protein: CASSSELAGGPIEQFF

CDR3 length: 13
J gene: TRBJ1-2
clone size: .
D gene: TRBD1
V gene: TRBV6-5
CDR3 DNA: TGTGCCAGCAGTTCGCGCGACAGGGGGGACTACACCTTC
CDR3 protein: CASSSRDRGDYTF

CDR3 length: 12
J gene: TRBJ1-4
clone size: .
D gene: TRBD1
V gene: TRBV28
CDR3 DNA: TGTGCCATCACGGACAGGGGTGAAAAACTGTTTTTT
CDR3 protein: CAITDRGEKLFF

CDR3 length: 19
J gene: TRBJ2-5
clone size: .
D gene: TRBD2
V gene: TRBV28
CDR3 DNA: TGTGCCAGCAGTTCGCTAGGGAATCTAGCGGGAGAGTGGGAAGAGACCCAGTACTTC
CDR3 protein: CASSSLGNLAGEWEETQYF

CDR3 length: 15
J gene: TRBJ2-1
clone size: once
D gene: TRBD1
V gene: TRBV4-3
CDR3 DNA: TGCGCCAGCAGCCTAAGACAGGGGGCGCCGAGTGAGCAGTTCTTC
CDR3 protein: CASSLRQGAPSEQFF

CDR3 length: 16
J gene: TRBJ2-7
clone size: .
D gene: .
V gene: TRBV28
CDR3 DNA: TGTGCCAGCAAGAGCGCCGGTTTTTCGAGCTCCTACGAGCAGTACTTC
CDR3 protein: CASKSAGFSSSYEQYF

CDR3 length: 14
J gene: TRBJ1-2
clone size: .
D gene: .
V gene: TRBV2
CDR3 DNA: TGTGCCAGCAGTGAAAGAAGACAGCTCTATGGCTACACCTTC
CDR3 protein: CASSERRQLYGYTF

CDR3 length: 15
J gene: TRBJ2-1
clone size: .
D gene: TRBD2
V gene: TRBV5-1
CDR3 DNA: TGCGCCAGCAGCTCTAGCGGGGATCGATACAATGAGCAGTTCTTC
CDR3 protein: CASSSSGDRYNEQFF

CDR3 length: 20
J gene: TRBJ1-5
clone size: .
D gene: .
V gene: TRBV19
CDR3 DNA: TGTGCCAGTAGTATTTTAGTACGATCCCGTATCGACAGGAGCAATCAGCCCCAGCATTTT
CDR3 protein: CASSILVRSRIDRSNQPQHF

CDR3 length: 15
J gene: TRBJ2-7
clone size: .
D gene: TRBD2
V gene: TRBV15
CDR3 DNA: TGTGCCACCAGCAGAGGATCGCGGGAGGGCTACGAGCAGTACTTC
CDR3 protein: CATSRGSREGYEQYF

CDR3 length: 14
J gene: TRBJ2-7
clone size: .
D gene: .
V gene: TRBV6-5
CDR3 DNA: TGTGCCAGCAGCGTCTGCAGTAGAGGCTACGAGCAGTACTTC
CDR3 protein: CASSVCSRGYEQYF

CDR3 length: 18
J gene: TRBJ1-6
clone size: .
D gene: .
V gene: TRBV5-1
CDR3 DNA: TGCGCCAGCAGCTTGGCCGAGGTTGCAGGGTATTATAATTCACCCCTCCACTTT
CDR3 protein: CASSLAEVAGYYNSPLHF

CDR3 length: 15
J gene: TRBJ2-3
clone size: .
D gene: TRBD2
V gene: TRBV4-2
CDR3 DNA: TGTGCCAGCAGGCAAGCGGGGGGGAGCACAGATACGCAGTATTTT
CDR3 protein: CASRQAGGSTDTQYF

CDR3 length: 16
J gene: TRBJ2-7
clone size: .
D gene: TRBD2
V gene: TRBV6-1
CDR3 DNA: TGTGCCAGCAGTGAAAGCGGGGAGGGGCGGCCCTACGAGCAGTACTTC
CDR3 protein: CASSESGEGRPYEQYF

CDR3 length: 18
J gene: TRBJ2-5
clone size: .
D gene: TRBD2
V gene: TRBV4-1
CDR3 DNA: TGCGCCAGCAGCCAAGAATCCCCTACTAGCGGGGCGGGGTGGACCCAGTACTTC
CDR3 protein: CASSQESPTSGAGWTQYF

CDR3 length: 17
J gene: TRBJ2-3
clone size: .
D gene: TRBD2
V gene: TRBV13
CDR3 DNA: TGTGCCAGCAGCCCTAGCGGAGACCTACCTTCCACAGATACGCAGTATTTT
CDR3 protein: CASSPSGDLPSTDTQYF

CDR3 length: 18
J gene: TRBJ2-2
clone size: .
D gene: TRBD1
V gene: TRBV4-1
CDR3 DNA: TGCGCCAGCAGCCCCCCTCCCGGGACAGGGGTTAACACCGGAGAGCTGTTTTTT
CDR3 protein: CASSPPPGTGVNTGELFF

CDR3 length: 13
J gene: TRBJ1-2
clone size: .
D gene: .
V gene: TRBV11-3
CDR3 DNA: TGTGCCAGCAGCTTCGGACAGCCTTATGGCTACACCTTC
CDR3 protein: CASSFGQPYGYTF

CDR3 length: 11
J gene: TRBJ2-5
clone size: .
D gene: .
V gene: TRBV28
CDR3 DNA: TGTGCCAGCAGTTCGCTCATACCCAAGCACTTC
CDR3 protein: CASSSLIPKHF

CDR3 length: 16
J gene: TRBJ1-4
clone size: .
D gene: .
V gene: TRBV16
CDR3 DNA: TGTGCCAGCAGCCAATCTATGGCGAAGGGGGTCGAAAAACTGTTTTTT
CDR3 protein: CASSQSMAKGVEKLFF

CDR3 length: 11
J gene: TRBJ2-5
clone size: .
D gene: .
V gene: TRBV7-2
CDR3 DNA: TGTGCCAGCAGCTTCTTAGAGACCCAGTACTTC
CDR3 protein: CASSFLETQYF

CDR3 length: 17
J gene: TRBJ2-3
clone size: .
D gene: TRBD2
V gene: TRBV5-4
CDR3 DNA: TGTGCCAGCAGTCATACAGGTCGGGGGAGGGTCACAGATACGCAGTATTTT
CDR3 protein: CASSHTGRGRVTDTQYF

CDR3 length: 14
J gene: TRBJ2-5
clone size: .
D gene: .
V gene: TRBV28
CDR3 DNA: TGTGCCAGCAGGACCGGGCAGGGCAACGTCGGGCAGTACTTC
CDR3 protein: CASRTGQGNVGQYF

CDR3 length: 13
J gene: TRBJ1-1
clone size: .
D gene: .
V gene: TRBV7-2
CDR3 DNA: TGTGCCAGCAGCTCGGGGTTCTTAACGGTGGCTTTCTTT
CDR3 protein: CASSSGFLTVAFF

CDR3 length: 13
J gene: TRBJ1-1
clone size: .
D gene: .
V gene: TRBV10-3
CDR3 DNA: TGTGCCATCAGTGAGTCAGGGGTCACTGAAGCTTTCTTT
CDR3 protein: CAISESGVTEAFF

CDR3 length: 15
J gene: TRBJ2-2
clone size: .
D gene: TRBD1
V gene: TRBV9
CDR3 DNA: TGTGCCAGCACCCTCAAGACAGGGCCCACCGGGGAGCTGTTTTTT
CDR3 protein: CASTLKTGPTGELFF

CDR3 length: 14
J gene: TRBJ2-5
clone size: .
D gene: TRBD1
V gene: TRBV6-5
CDR3 DNA: TGTGCCAGCAGCTTGACAGGGGTGTACGAGACCCAGTACTTC
CDR3 protein: CASSLTGVYETQYF

CDR3 length: 14
J gene: TRBJ1-1
clone size: .
D gene: TRBD1
V gene: TRBV6-5
CDR3 DNA: TGTGCCAGCAGTGACCACAGGGGGCTCACTGAAGCTTTCTTT
CDR3 protein: CASSDHRGLTEAFF

CDR3 length: 16
J gene: TRBJ1-5
clone size: few
D gene: TRBD1
V gene: TRBV5-1
CDR3 DNA: TGCGCCAGCAGCGCCGCCGGGACAGGGTTAGGGCAGCCCCAGCATTTT
CDR3 protein: CASSAAGTGLGQPQHF

CDR3 length: 15
J gene: TRBJ2-1
clone size: .
D gene: .
V gene: TRBV5-1
CDR3 DNA: TGCGCCAGCAGTTCCGGGTCGGGATCGGGGGATGAGCAGTTCTTC
CDR3 protein: CASSSGSGSGDEQFF

CDR3 length: 13
J gene: TRBJ1-1
clone size: .
D gene: .
V gene: TRBV10-3
CDR3 DNA: TGTGCCATCAGTGGTGGAGGCTTAACTGAAGCTTTCTTT
CDR3 protein: CAISGGGLTEAFF

CDR3 length: 16
J gene: TRBJ2-1
clone size: .
D gene: TRBD2
V gene: TRBV6-6
CDR3 DNA: TGTGCCAGCAGTTACTCTTGGACTAGCGGTTACAATGAGCAGTTCTTC
CDR3 protein: CASSYSWTSGYNEQFF

CDR3 length: 17
J gene: TRBJ2-1
clone size: .
D gene: .
V gene: TRBV4-3
CDR3 DNA: TGCGCCAGCAGCCAAGATCAAACAGCCAGCTCCTACAATGAGCAGTTCTTC
CDR3 protein: CASSQDQTASSYNEQFF

CDR3 length: 15
J gene: TRBJ1-5
clone size: .
D gene: .
V gene: TRBV19
CDR3 DNA: TGTGCCAGTAGCCGGGGGGGGTCGGGGGATCAGCCCCAGCATTTT
CDR3 protein: CASSRGGSGDQPQHF

CDR3 length: 14
J gene: TRBJ2-7
clone size: .
D gene: TRBD1
V gene: TRBV7-2
CDR3 DNA: TGTGCCAGCAGCCCAACCGGGACAGTCTACGAGCAGTACTTC
CDR3 protein: CASSPTGTVYEQYF

CDR3 length: 16
J gene: TRBJ1-4
clone size: few
D gene: TRBD1
V gene: TRBV5-1
CDR3 DNA: TGCGCCAGCAGCTTCCGGGACAGGGGGCGCGGGGAAAAACTGTTTTTT
CDR3 protein: CASSFRDRGRGEKLFF

CDR3 length: 14
J gene: TRBJ2-5
clone size: .
D gene: TRBD2
V gene: TRBV11-1
CDR3 DNA: TGTGCCAGCACCCTTAGCGGGCGACAAGAGACCCAGTACTTC
CDR3 protein: CASTLSGRQETQYF

CDR3 length: 14
J gene: TRBJ2-7
clone size: .
D gene: .
V gene: TRBV7-9
CDR3 DNA: TGTGCCAGCAGCTTCACCGGGGGAGGCTACGAGCAGTACTTC
CDR3 protein: CASSFTGGGYEQYF

CDR3 length: 12
J gene: TRBJ1-2
clone size: .
D gene: .
V gene: TRBV5-6
CDR3 DNA: TGTGCCAGCAGCAGGACTGGATATGGCTACACCTTC
CDR3 protein: CASSRTGYGYTF

CDR3 length: 16
J gene: TRBJ2-1
clone size: .
D gene: .
V gene: TRBV7-2
CDR3 DNA: TGTGCCAGCACCAGAGGGACATCCAGCTCCTACAATGAGCAGTTCTTC
CDR3 protein: CASTRGTSSSYNEQFF

CDR3 length: 17
J gene: TRBJ2-5
clone size: .
D gene: TRBD2
V gene: TRBV5-4
CDR3 DNA: TGTGCCAGCAGCTTGGGGCTAGCGGCCTCACTGGGGGAGACCCAGTACTTC
CDR3 protein: CASSLGLAASLGETQYF